The sequence of this TCR beta chain was determined in a study of blood T cell repertoires in COVID-19 (dated by TCRdb to about 2020). About the investigation overall: Samples from collaborators originated in the United States, Italy and Spain and spanned both the acute and convalescent phases of COVID-19. The dataset comprised deeply sampled blood TCRbeta repertoires from subjects exposed to, actively infected with, or recovered from COVID-19. Where HLA class I and class II types were available, the types were taken from metadata supplied by the sample provider, not from assay-based typing. Nearly every sample came with metadata listing a de-identified subject ID, COVID-19 status, age in years and sex. The prospective study material was composed of cDNA or gDNA derived from T cells, B-cell-depleted T cells, or PBMCs. The repertoires were released in a freely available public database meant as a resource for research on the immune response to SARS-CoV-2. Samples came from the ongoing ImmuneRACE study (first 160 participants) plus 1,254 subjects from 6 global collaborators. Beyond this particular receptor, the publication reports: The amount of clinical and demographic metadata varied by source and participant and was provided uncurated.

In regard to this clone: The antigen this receptor binds is unknown. One base away there is no much larger clone; base qualities are not given.

The immunoSEQ Assay, a bias-controlled multiplex PCR, was used to amplify TCRbeta CDR3 regions from genomic DNA. The study's processing was this. The number of nucleated cells in each sample was estimated from the amplification of reference gene primers within the assay. Sequence reads were collapsed and filtered to measure the absolute abundance of every unique TCRbeta CDR3 rearrangement. For each sample, productive Simpson clonality was calculated by taking the square root of Simpson's diversity index across productive rearrangements. What TCRdb holds here is the immuneACCESS table cut down to in-frame rearrangements. Part of the clones is not present; checked against another copy, under half of the missing clones reflect an unresolved V gene, and the others are unexplained. V, J and clone size reflect that table, while D and trimming were determined from the DNA. Across this sample there are some 300,000 clones, with just under 90% seen only once. The ten largest clones take up roughly a tenth of the sample.

In the prospective study, participants were 18 to 89 years old, resided in approximately 25 geographic areas of the United States, and were enrolled through a virtual design. In the prospective study, cohorts were assigned on the basis of participant-reported clinical history obtained from a screening survey and a study questionnaire. Recovered participants in ImmuneRACE Cohort 3 were defined as having two consecutive negative NP/OP PCR tests, clearance from a healthcare professional, or resolution of symptoms. Each participant in the prospective study had whole blood, serum and a nasopharyngeal or oropharyngeal swab collected by mobile phlebotomists. Additional blood draws and questionnaires over an approximately two-month period could optionally be provided by prospective study participants. Prospective study blood samples were shipped either frozen or at room temperature before DNA extraction.

The germline V gene encodes CDR1 SGDLS and CDR2 YYNGEE. Including cysteine and phenylalanine, the CDR3 has 16 amino acids. Kept here is only the CDR3 DNA, which spans 48 bases and is read in frame from base 1. The junction shows trimming of 4 bases on V and 1 base on J, and the gene matches do not reach 7 bases of it. The sequenced material came from PBMCs or T cells enriched from blood (not recorded which). The TCR comes from a woman in her thirties who had recovered from COVID-19. This sequence uses TRBV9 and TRBJ2-5; 10 central bases correspond to TRBD2. The CDR3 region reads CASSPGVAGGQETQYF. The sequenced DNA: TGTGCCAGCAGCCCCGGAGTAGCGGGAGGCCAAGAGACCCAGTACTTC.